This T cell receptor (beta chain) was observed in a study of T cells in Graves' hyperthyroidism and ophthalmopathy. Turning to the study itself: The authors collected peripheral blood at initial diagnosis, before any treatment.

TCR beta CDR3 regions were amplified from RNA. The HTBI primer set was used in a first-round RT-PCR of the TCR CDR3. Each CDR3 protein is one row after TCRdb ran MiXCR on the multiplex PCR reads. The sample lists 490,000 or so distinct CDR3 sequences, 20% to 25% occurring once. Exclusion followed for patients with uncontrolled infection, other autoimmune disease, pregnancy or lactation. The V segment lost 3 bases and the J segment 2 bases; nucleotides outside the gene matches: 6. The CDR3 runs to 16 residues. Regarding this clonotype: Antigen specificity is unknown.

Whole-study findings and limits: Blood shared most expanded thyroid clonotypes above 0.001. A model of 13 V-J pairs discriminated ophthalmopathy from stable hyperthyroidism.

The origin of this receptor is a woman in her seventies with Graves' ophthalmopathy. J is TRBJ1-5 and V is TRBV12-3 or TRBV12-4, with TRBD1 identical over 8 bases. Material: blood. The CDR3 region has the DNA TGTGCCAGCAGTTTTCAGGGGGCGCCGGGCAATCAGCCCCAGCATTTT. This translates into CASSFQGAPGNQPQHF.